Reported below is one T cell receptor beta chain. Its antigen is not identified. CDR1 is MNHNY and CDR2 is SVGAGI in the germline V gene (reference sequence). The V end lost 6 bases, the J end lost 8 bases, and 16 bases lay between the germline ends. The CDR3 extends over 13 amino acids. The data originate from a study of naive and memory T cell subsets. Study-wide findings and caveats: Possibly reflecting memory cells re-expressing CD45RA, a few larger clonotypes occurred in naive repertoires, especially CD8.

Both TRBC1 and TRBC2 were covered by a beta constant-region primer of two equimolar oligonucleotides. Ligated cDNA was amplified by four rounds of PCR with nested alpha and beta constant-region primers and SP2. TCRdb re-called the UMI-ligation and nested PCR reads with MiXCR, one entry per CDR3 protein. The sample includes more than 95,000 distinct CDR3 sequences, 14% of them seen just once. Sequenced input: naive CD8+ T cells from blood. The chain uses TRBV6-6 and TRBJ1-2; D unresolved. The TCR was taken from a human donor in good health. The CDR3 is CASRPTQSVGYTF. The CDR3 DNA sequence: TGTGCCAGCAGACCCACGCAGTCCGTAGGCTACACCTTC.